The clone carrying this T cell receptor beta chain was recorded a few times. Its matching antigen is unknown. Purity exceeded 95% in all sorted populations. This sample stems from a study of beta chain features in type 1 diabetes. Broader study findings: Moderate but significant shortening of TCRB CDR3s was recorded in all four CD4+ subsets from Type 1 diabetes patients.

The study reverse transcribed the entire isolated RNA, so it sequenced expressed TCRB transcripts. About 3.7 million reads on average were seen across naive, central memory and regulatory T cell samples. Libraries were prepared by immunoSEQ multiplex PCR; TCRdb keeps only in-frame clonotypes and omits some of them. The data contain over 600,000 clones, around an eighth of them singletons. The clonotype was recovered from a man younger than 45 with type 1 diabetes. Material: naive CD4+ T cells from blood.

In DNA form, the CDR3 reads TGCGCCAGCAGCCAAGATCTCGCAGGTTCTTCCTATGGCTACACCTTC. As protein: CASSQDLAGSSYGYTF. J is TRBJ1-2 and V is TRBV4-1; D unresolved. This CDR3 contains 16 residues. Per germline, CDR1 MGHRA and CDR2 YSYEKL. The V gene lost 0 bases and the J gene lost 4 bases, with 15 bases spanning the gap.